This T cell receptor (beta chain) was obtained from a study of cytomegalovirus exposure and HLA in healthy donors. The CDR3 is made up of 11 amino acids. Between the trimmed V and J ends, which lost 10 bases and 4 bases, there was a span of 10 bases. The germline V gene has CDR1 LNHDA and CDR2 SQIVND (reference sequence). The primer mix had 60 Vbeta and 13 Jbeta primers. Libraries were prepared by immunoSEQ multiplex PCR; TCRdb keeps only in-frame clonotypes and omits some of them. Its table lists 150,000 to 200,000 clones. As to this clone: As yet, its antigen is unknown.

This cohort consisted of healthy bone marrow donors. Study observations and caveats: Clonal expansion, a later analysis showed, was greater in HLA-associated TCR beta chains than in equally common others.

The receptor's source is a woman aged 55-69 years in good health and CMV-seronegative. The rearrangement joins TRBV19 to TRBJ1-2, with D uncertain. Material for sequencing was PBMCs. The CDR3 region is CATSGGYGYTF. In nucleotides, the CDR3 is TGTGCCACCTCGGGTGGCTATGGCTACACCTTC.